Given below is one T cell receptor beta chain in context. Its target is unknown. The sample is drawn from a study of vaccination and CD4 T cells after COVID-19. Study context: Two doses of either BNT162b2 or mRNA-1273 vaccine went to participants. In culture, cells were exposed to overlapping spike peptides from SARS-CoV-2, HCoV-NL63, HCoV-OC43 and HCoV-229E.

Germline assignment: CDR1 SGHTA and CDR2 FQGNSA. The CDR3 length is 14 residues. Trimming stripped 7 bases from V and 1 base from J, with 11 bases between. Treatment defined: roughly ten-day PBMC culture with coronavirus spike peptide pools or control peptides (ViraFEST assay). From the unexposed donor, CD4+ T cells were collected ahead of the COVID-19 pandemic (2011-2018). Having spent 10 days in culture, CD4+ T cells were then isolated by negative selection. The Oncomine TCR Beta short-read assay was what sequenced the DNA obtained from cultured CD4+ T cells. Investigators isolated genomic DNA from cultured CD4+ T cells. MiXCR, applied by TCRdb to the PCR reads, yields one record per CDR3 protein. The data hold nearly 5,500 distinct CDR3 sequences, with about two fifths observed a single time.

What was sequenced was CD4+ T cells from blood, cultured in vitro. This receptor was taken from a human donor in good health. V is TRBV7-2 and J is TRBJ2-1; the D is unclear. The CDR3 is CASILSLSYNEQFF. CDR3 in DNA: TGTGCCAGCATCCTTAGTCTGTCCTACAATGAGCAGTTCTTC.